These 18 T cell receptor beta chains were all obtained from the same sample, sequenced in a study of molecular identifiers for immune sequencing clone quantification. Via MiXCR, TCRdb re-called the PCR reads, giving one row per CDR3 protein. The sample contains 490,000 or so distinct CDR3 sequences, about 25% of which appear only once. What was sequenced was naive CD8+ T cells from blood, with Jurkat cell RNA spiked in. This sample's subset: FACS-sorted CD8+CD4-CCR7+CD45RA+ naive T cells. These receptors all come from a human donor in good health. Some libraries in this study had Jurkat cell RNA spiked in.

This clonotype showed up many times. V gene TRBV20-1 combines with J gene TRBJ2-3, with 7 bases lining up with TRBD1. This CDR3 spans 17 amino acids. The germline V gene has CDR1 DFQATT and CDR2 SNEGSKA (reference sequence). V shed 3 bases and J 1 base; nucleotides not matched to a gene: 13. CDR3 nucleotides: TGCAGTGCTAGTCTTACCGAGACAGGGAGTGGCACAGATACGCAGTATTTT. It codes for CSASLTETGSGTDTQYF.

The DNA of the CDR3 is TGTGCCTGCCAGACAGGGGACACCTACGAGCAGTACTTC. It is translated as CACQTGDTYEQYF. This chain connects TRBV30 to TRBJ2-7; 8 bases line up with TRBD1. After removal of 6 bases from V and 2 bases from J, the junction contained 6 bases not matched to a gene. The CDR3 runs to 13 residues. Germline CDR1 and CDR2: GTSNPN and SVGIG (reference sequence).

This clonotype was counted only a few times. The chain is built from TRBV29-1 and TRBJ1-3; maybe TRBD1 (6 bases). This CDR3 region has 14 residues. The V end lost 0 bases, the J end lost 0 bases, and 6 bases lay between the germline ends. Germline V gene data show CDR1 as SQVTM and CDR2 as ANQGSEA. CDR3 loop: CSVEEQGSGNTIYF. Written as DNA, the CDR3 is TGCAGCGTTGAAGAACAGGGCTCTGGAAACACCATATATTTT.

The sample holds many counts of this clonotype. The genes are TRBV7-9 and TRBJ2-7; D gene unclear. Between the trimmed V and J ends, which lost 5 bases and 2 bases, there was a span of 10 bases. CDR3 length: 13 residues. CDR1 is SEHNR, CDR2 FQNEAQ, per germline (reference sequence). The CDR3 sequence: CASSPNWAYEQYF. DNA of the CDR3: TGTGCCAGCAGCCCGAATTGGGCCTACGAGCAGTACTTC. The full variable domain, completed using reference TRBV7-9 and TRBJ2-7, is DTGVSQNPRHKITKRGQNVTFRCDPISEHNRLYWYRQTLGQGPEFLTYFQNEAQLEKSRLLSDRFSAERPKGSFSTLEIQRTEQGDSAMYLCASSPNWAYEQYFGPGTRLTVT.

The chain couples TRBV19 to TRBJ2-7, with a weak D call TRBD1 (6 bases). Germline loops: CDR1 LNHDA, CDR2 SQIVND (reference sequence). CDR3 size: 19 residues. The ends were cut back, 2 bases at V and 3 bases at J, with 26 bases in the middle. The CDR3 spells CASSISTRGQRGAFYEQYF. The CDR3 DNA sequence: TGTGCCAGTAGTATATCGACGCGCGGACAGAGGGGTGCGTTCTACGAGCAGTACTTC. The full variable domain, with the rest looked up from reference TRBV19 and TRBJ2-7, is DGGITQSPKYLFRKEGQNVTLSCEQNLNHDAMYWYRQDPGQGLRLIYYSQIVNDFQKGDIAEGYSVSREKKESFPLTVTSAQKNPTAFYLCASSISTRGQRGAFYEQYFGPGTRLTVT.

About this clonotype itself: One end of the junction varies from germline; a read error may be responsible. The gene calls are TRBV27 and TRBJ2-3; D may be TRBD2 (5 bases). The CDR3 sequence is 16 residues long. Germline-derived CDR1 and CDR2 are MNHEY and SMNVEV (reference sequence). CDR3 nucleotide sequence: TGTGCCAGCAGTACCCTACTAGTATCTGGCACAGATACGCAGTGTTTT. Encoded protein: CASSTLLVSGTDTQCF.

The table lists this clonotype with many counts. The CDR3 DNA reads as TGTGCCAGCAGCGTCGCGGGGTCGAACACCGGGGAGCTGTTTTTT. This encodes CASSVAGSNTGELFF. The chain carries TRBV9 and TRBJ2-2; D perhaps matches TRBD2 (6 bases). This CDR3 is 15 amino acids long. The germline V gene encodes CDR1 SGDLS and CDR2 YYNGEE. V gave up 2 bases and J gave up 0 bases, with 8 bases separating them.

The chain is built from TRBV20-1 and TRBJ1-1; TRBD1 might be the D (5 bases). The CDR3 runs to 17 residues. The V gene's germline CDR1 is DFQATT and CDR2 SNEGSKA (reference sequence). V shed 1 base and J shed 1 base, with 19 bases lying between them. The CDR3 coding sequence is TGCAGTGCTAGAGGGGGCGGGACCGTACTTTCGAACACTGAAGCTTTCTTT. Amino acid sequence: CSARGGGTVLSNTEAFF.

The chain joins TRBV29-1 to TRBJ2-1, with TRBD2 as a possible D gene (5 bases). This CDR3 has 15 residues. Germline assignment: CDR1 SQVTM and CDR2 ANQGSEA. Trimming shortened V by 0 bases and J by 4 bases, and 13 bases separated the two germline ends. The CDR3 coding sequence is TGCAGCGTTGAAGATTTGTCCGGGATGTACAATGAGCAGTTCTTC. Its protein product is CSVEDLSGMYNEQFF.

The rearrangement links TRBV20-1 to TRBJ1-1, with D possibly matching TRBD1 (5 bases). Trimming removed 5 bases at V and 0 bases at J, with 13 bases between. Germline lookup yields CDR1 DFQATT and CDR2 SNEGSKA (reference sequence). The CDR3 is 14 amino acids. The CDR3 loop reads CSARGPILNTEAFF. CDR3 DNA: TGCAGTGCTCGGGGACCGATACTGAACACTGAAGCTTTCTTT.

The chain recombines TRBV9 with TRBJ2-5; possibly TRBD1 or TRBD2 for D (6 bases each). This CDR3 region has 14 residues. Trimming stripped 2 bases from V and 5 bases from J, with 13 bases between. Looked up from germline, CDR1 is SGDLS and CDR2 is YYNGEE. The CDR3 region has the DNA TGTGCCAGCAGCGTGGGGGGCGGGCCCGAGACCCAGTACTTC. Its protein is CASSVGGGPETQYF.

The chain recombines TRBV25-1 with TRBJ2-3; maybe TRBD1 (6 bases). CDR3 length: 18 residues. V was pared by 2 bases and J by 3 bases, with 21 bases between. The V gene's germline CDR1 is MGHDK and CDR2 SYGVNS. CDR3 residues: CASSEGVGHPIGTDTQYF. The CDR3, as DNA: TGTGCCAGCAGTGAAGGAGTGGGACACCCTATCGGAACAGATACGCAGTATTTT.

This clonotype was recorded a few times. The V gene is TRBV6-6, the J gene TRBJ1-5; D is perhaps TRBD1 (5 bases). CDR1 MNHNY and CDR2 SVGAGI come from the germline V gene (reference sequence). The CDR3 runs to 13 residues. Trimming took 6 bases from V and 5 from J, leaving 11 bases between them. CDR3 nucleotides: TGTGCCAGCAGCCGCAGGGTCGATCAGCCCCAGCATTTT. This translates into CASSRRVDQPQHF.

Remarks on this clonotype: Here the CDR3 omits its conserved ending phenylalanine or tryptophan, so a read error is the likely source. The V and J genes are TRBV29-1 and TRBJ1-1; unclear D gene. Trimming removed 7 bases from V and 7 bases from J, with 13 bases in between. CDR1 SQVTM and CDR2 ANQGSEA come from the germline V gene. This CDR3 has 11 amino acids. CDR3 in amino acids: CSAIGSGEAFL. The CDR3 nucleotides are TGCAGCGCCATAGGGTCGGGTGAAGCTTTCCTT.

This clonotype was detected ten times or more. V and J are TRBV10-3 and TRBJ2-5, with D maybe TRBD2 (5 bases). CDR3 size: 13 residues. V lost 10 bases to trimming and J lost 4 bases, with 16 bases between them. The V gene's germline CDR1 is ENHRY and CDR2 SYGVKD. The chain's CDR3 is CATREGSRETQYF. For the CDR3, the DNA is TGTGCCACTCGAGAGGGCAGCCGAGAGACCCAGTACTTC.

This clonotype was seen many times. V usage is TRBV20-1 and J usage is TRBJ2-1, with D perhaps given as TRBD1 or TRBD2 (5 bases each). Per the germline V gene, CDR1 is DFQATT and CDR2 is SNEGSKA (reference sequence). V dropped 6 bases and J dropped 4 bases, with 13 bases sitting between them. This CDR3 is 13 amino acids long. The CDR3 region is CSAFPGTYNEQFF. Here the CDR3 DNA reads TGCAGTGCATTCCCCGGGACGTACAATGAGCAGTTCTTC.

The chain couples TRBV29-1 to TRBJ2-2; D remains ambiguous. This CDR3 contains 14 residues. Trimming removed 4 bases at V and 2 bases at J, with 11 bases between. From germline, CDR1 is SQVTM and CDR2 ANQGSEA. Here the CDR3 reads CSVGDPVNTGELFF. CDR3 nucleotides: TGCAGCGTTGGAGACCCGGTTAACACCGGGGAGCTGTTTTTT.

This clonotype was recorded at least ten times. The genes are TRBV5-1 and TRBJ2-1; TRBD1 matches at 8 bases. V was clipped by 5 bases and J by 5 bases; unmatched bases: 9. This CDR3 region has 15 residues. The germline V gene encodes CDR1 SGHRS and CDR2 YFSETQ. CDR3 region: CASRNGQGAHNEQFF. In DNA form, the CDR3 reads TGCGCCAGCAGGAATGGGCAGGGGGCCCACAATGAGCAGTTCTTC.